This TCR beta chain was identified in a study of memory CD4+ T cells and cytomegalovirus serostatus. This CDR3 has 14 residues. Germline assignment: CDR1 SNHLY and CDR2 FYNNEI. Trimming took 7 bases from V and 5 from J, leaving 15 bases between them. TCRdb's table, derived via immunoSEQ multiplex PCR, lists solely in-frame clones and lacks some. The sample has under 45,000 clones, approximately 84% seen once. This clone was seen only once. The sort gate was single viable CD3+CD4+CD8-CD45RO+ cells for memory CD4+ T cells. What was sequenced was memory CD4+ T cells from blood. This sequence joins TRBV2 and TRBJ2-1; D tentatively fits TRBD1 or TRBD2 (5 bases each). This receptor was taken from an adult in good health and CMV-seronegative. The CDR3 sequence is CASTLYGANNEQFF. Here the CDR3 DNA reads TGTGCCAGCACTCTCTACGGGGCTAACAATGAGCAGTTCTTC.